The 5 T cell receptor beta chains below come from one sample, sequenced in a study of T cells in Graves' hyperthyroidism and ophthalmopathy. Authors of the study amplified TCR beta CDR3 regions from RNA transcripts. The primer set for the first-round RT-PCR of the TCR CDR3 was HTBI. Each CDR3 protein gets one entry after TCRdb re-called the multiplex PCR reads with MiXCR. The table includes 560,000 or so distinct CDR3 sequences, 15% to 20% detected once. Sequencing was done on a sample of blood. Every receptor here comes from a man between 40 and 49 years old with Graves' ophthalmopathy.

The rearrangement links TRBV20-1 to TRBJ2-7; D tentatively fits TRBD1 or TRBD2 (6 bases each). Between the trimmed V and J ends, which lost 7 bases and 7 bases, there was a span of 17 bases. CDR3 length: 12 residues. Germline values: CDR1 DFQATT, CDR2 SNEGSKA (reference sequence). CDR3 bases: TGCAGTGGGCTGCAAGGAGGGGGAGAGCAGTACTTC. This translates into CSGLQGGGEQYF.

This clonotype was found many times. The chain recombines TRBV20-1 with TRBJ2-5, with 10 bases aligning to TRBD2. The CDR3 extends over 14 amino acids. Germline V lookup: CDR1 DFQATT, CDR2 SNEGSKA (reference sequence). The junction had 6 bases not matched to a gene; V was cut back by 3 bases and J by 5 bases. In nucleotides, the CDR3 is TGCAGTGCTAGTTTAGCGGGGGGCCGGGAGACCCAGTACTTC. Its translation is CSASLAGGRETQYF.

This clonotype was counted at least ten times. CDR3 amino acids: CASSPGTEGREQYF. CDR3 nucleotide sequence: TGTGCCAGCAGTCCCGGGACAGAGGGAAGGGAGCAGTACTTC. The chain has TRBV27 and TRBJ2-7; 7 bases are a match to TRBD1. The CDR3 has 14 amino acids. The V gene's germline CDR1 is MNHEY and CDR2 SMNVEV (reference sequence). Trimming at V came to 5 bases and at J to 7 bases, leaving 11 bases not matched to a gene.

This clonotype was found many times. The V and J genes are TRBV28 and TRBJ1-1; D uncertain. Germline V lookup: CDR1 MDHEN, CDR2 SYDVKM. This CDR3 is built from 12 residues. V was pared by 3 bases and J by 2 bases, with 4 bases between. The CDR3: CASSFFNTEAFF. The CDR3, as DNA: TGTGCCAGCAGTTTTTTCAACACTGAAGCTTTCTTT.

The chain has TRBV6-1 and TRBJ2-1; D possibly uses TRBD1 or TRBD2 (6 bases each). Germline assignment: CDR1 MNHNS and CDR2 SASEGT. The CDR3 runs 15 residues. Between the trimmed V and J ends, which lost 6 bases and 6 bases, there was a span of 18 bases. CDR3 sequence (DNA): TGTGCCAGCAGAGCCGGGGGCGGGTCGGGCAATGAGCAGTTCTTC. It translates to CASRAGGGSGNEQFF.